The sequence of this T cell receptor (beta chain) was determined in a study of PD-1 blockade in classical Hodgkin lymphoma. Clones were read by immunoSEQ multiplex PCR, and TCRdb kept only the in-frame ones, dropping some. Here the sample spans about 21,000 clones, around 83% being singletons. This CDR3 is 13 amino acids long. CDR1 and CDR2 (germline): LNHDA, SQIVND (reference sequence). V lost 1 base and J lost 9, with 13 bases in between. Time point in this sample: newly diagnosed, previously untreated cHL patient sample. Researchers report purifying CD4+ T cells from thawed PBMCs by magnetic negative selection.

The rearrangement uses TRBV19 and TRBJ2-7; maybe TRBD2 (5 bases). The receptor comes from a human donor with classical Hodgkin lymphoma. Source material: CD4+ T cells from blood. CDR3 sequence: CASSIGPGMGQYF. The CDR3 DNA follows: TGTGCCAGTAGTATAGGCCCGGGAATGGGGCAGTACTTC.